The present T cell receptor beta chain was sequenced within a study of blood T cell repertoires in COVID-19. As handled by the study authors: Researchers report that nucleated cell counts were estimated from reference gene primer amplification. Profiled with immunoSEQ multiplex PCR; TCRdb holds only in-frame clones, not every one. The V and J calls and clone size are taken from that table; D and trimming were inferred from the DNA. The sample has 300,000 to 350,000 clones, nearly 90% seen once. Trimming removed 3 bases from V and 5 bases from J, with 9 bases in between. Germline CDR1 and CDR2: KGHDR and SFDVKD. The CDR3 extends over 13 amino acids.

The TCR comes from a woman aged 40 to 55 with COVID-19, enrolled during active disease. The gene calls are TRBV24-1 and TRBJ2-5; a weak D match, TRBD2 (5 bases). Sequenced sample: peripheral blood. This CDR3 reads CATSDGRGETQYF. Written as DNA, the CDR3 is TGTGCCACCAGTGATGGGAGAGGGGAGACCCAGTACTTC.